These T cell receptor beta chains were read from a single sample in a study of shared clonotypes between healthy human individuals. TCRdb keeps only in-frame clones here, not all; method: immunoSEQ multiplex PCR. The sample shows roughly 2.5 million clones, more than 90% of them seen only once. The specimen was naive CD4+ T cells sorted from blood. All receptors come from a man aged 18 to 29 in good health. CDR3s include the opening cysteine and the closing phenylalanine or tryptophan. The order of the fields is J gene, V gene, CDR3 protein.

j_gene: TRBJ1-2; v_gene: TRBV10-3; CDR3aa: CAISESAPDAYGYTF
j_gene: TRBJ1-1; v_gene: TRBV7-8; CDR3aa: CASSWDLNTEAFF
j_gene: TRBJ1-1; v_gene: TRBV6-1; CDR3aa: CASSEAVSGREAFF
j_gene: TRBJ2-7; v_gene: TRBV5-6; CDR3aa: CASSAGPNYEQYF
j_gene: TRBJ1-2; v_gene: TRBV29-1; CDR3aa: CSVVSTGNYGYTF
j_gene: TRBJ2-5; v_gene: TRBV6-6; CDR3aa: CASSYPDSQETQYF
j_gene: TRBJ2-3; v_gene: TRBV10-3; CDR3aa: CAGRGDVMDTQYF
j_gene: TRBJ2-6; v_gene: TRBV7-3; CDR3aa: CASSLRTGTGVPGANVLTF
j_gene: TRBJ1-5; v_gene: TRBV30; CDR3aa: CAWSFTDSGSNQPQHF
j_gene: TRBJ1-6; v_gene: TRBV15; CDR3aa: CATSNNRGGVNSPLHF
j_gene: TRBJ1-6; v_gene: TRBV6-1; CDR3aa: CASSAAPGVNSPLHF
j_gene: TRBJ2-2; v_gene: TRBV30; CDR3aa: CGGAANTGELFF
j_gene: TRBJ2-2; v_gene: TRBV27; CDR3aa: CASSFDSNRPGELFF
j_gene: TRBJ2-1; v_gene: TRBV19; CDR3aa: CASRGSGSPYEQFF
j_gene: TRBJ1-1; v_gene: TRBV5-3; CDR3aa: CARSPNRGTEAFF
j_gene: TRBJ1-1; v_gene: TRBV9; CDR3aa: CASSVGVGQLNTEAFF
j_gene: TRBJ2-7; v_gene: TRBV7-4; CDR3aa: CASSLVSGAASSEYF
j_gene: TRBJ1-4; v_gene: TRBV7-9; CDR3aa: CASSSKTGANEKLFF
j_gene: TRBJ2-3; v_gene: TRBV9; CDR3aa: CASSTRTAYTDTQYF
j_gene: TRBJ2-2; v_gene: TRBV7-3; CDR3aa: CASSPPFTGELFF
j_gene: TRBJ2-2; v_gene: TRBV10-3; CDR3aa: CAISDGARQNGELFF
j_gene: TRBJ2-5; v_gene: TRBV7-2; CDR3aa: CASSLVDLRETQYF
j_gene: TRBJ1-3; v_gene: TRBV5-1; CDR3aa: CARNTKRDRVENTIYF
j_gene: TRBJ1-5; v_gene: TRBV12-5; CDR3aa: CASAQGSGLSNQPQHF
j_gene: TRBJ1-2; v_gene: TRBV7-9; CDR3aa: CASSSDRGANYGYTF
j_gene: TRBJ2-2; v_gene: TRBV7-3; CDR3aa: CASRRQGDTGELFF
j_gene: TRBJ2-5; v_gene: TRBV7-2; CDR3aa: CASSASGTSKETQYF
j_gene: TRBJ2-3; v_gene: TRBV4-1; CDR3aa: CASSQDLREDTQYF
j_gene: TRBJ2-5; v_gene: TRBV9; CDR3aa: CASSFSPGLAGPGTQYF
j_gene: TRBJ2-3; v_gene: TRBV9; CDR3aa: CASGGQLSTDTQYF
j_gene: TRBJ1-2; v_gene: TRBV19; CDR3aa: CASSTTATGYLIWPYGYTF
j_gene: TRBJ2-7; v_gene: TRBV12-5; CDR3aa: CASTGTSYEQYF
j_gene: TRBJ2-5; v_gene: TRBV25-1; CDR3aa: CASSWETQYF
j_gene: TRBJ2-5; v_gene: TRBV18; CDR3aa: CASSPGPQETQYF
j_gene: TRBJ2-7; v_gene: TRBV2; CDR3aa: CASSQGQTTSYEQYF
j_gene: TRBJ1-5; v_gene: TRBV2; CDR3aa: CASSISLEQGADSNQPQHF
j_gene: TRBJ1-2; v_gene: TRBV18; CDR3aa: CASSPGGENGYTF
j_gene: TRBJ2-5; v_gene: TRBV6-1; CDR3aa: CASRLTGVGETQYF
j_gene: TRBJ2-5; v_gene: TRBV6-1; CDR3aa: CASSLNRGETQYF
j_gene: TRBJ2-7; v_gene: TRBV6-5; CDR3aa: CASSRGQGDEQYF
j_gene: TRBJ1-2; v_gene: TRBV28; CDR3aa: CASSFPTGRNYGYTF
j_gene: TRBJ2-1; v_gene: TRBV10-3; CDR3aa: CAISGGNLGTSYNEQFF
j_gene: TRBJ1-2; v_gene: TRBV5-1; CDR3aa: CASSLDPGSYGYTF
j_gene: TRBJ2-7; v_gene: TRBV25-1; CDR3aa: CASSEFGSPYEQYF
j_gene: TRBJ2-1; v_gene: TRBV27; CDR3aa: CASRTGQGSYNEQFF
j_gene: TRBJ1-4; v_gene: TRBV6-1; CDR3aa: CASRGDRSGEKLFF
j_gene: TRBJ2-1; v_gene: TRBV7-2; CDR3aa: CASSLDSGGRGEQFF
j_gene: TRBJ2-5; v_gene: TRBV7-9; CDR3aa: CASSLSGAEGTQYF
j_gene: TRBJ2-3; v_gene: TRBV5-1; CDR3aa: CASSWEQGTDTQYF
j_gene: TRBJ2-5; v_gene: TRBV11-2; CDR3aa: CASTRGTQETQYF
j_gene: TRBJ2-6; v_gene: TRBV18; CDR3aa: CASSPGTGVGGANVLTF
j_gene: TRBJ2-2; v_gene: TRBV27; CDR3aa: CASSPYREVAGELFF
j_gene: TRBJ2-7; v_gene: TRBV29-1; CDR3aa: CSVKRGTGNYEQYF
j_gene: TRBJ2-7; v_gene: TRBV30; CDR3aa: CAWNRDTYEQYF
j_gene: TRBJ2-4; v_gene: TRBV4-2; CDR3aa: CASSQDPVRGLAKNIQYF